This T cell receptor (beta chain) was identified during a study of breast tumors, draining lymph nodes, adjacent tissues. Whole-study results and caveats: Tumor TCR diversity was below lymph nodes but above nontumor tissue. Luminal-like breast cancer showed significantly greater tumor-nontumor repertoire similarity than basal-like breast cancer did.

CDR1 and CDR2 (germline): SGHTS, YDEGEE. CDR3 length equals 14 residues. V lost 6 bases to trimming and J lost 0 bases, with 12 bases between them. This clonotype was seen repeatedly, ten times or more. The antigen is unknown. TCRdb fed the multiplex PCR reads into MiXCR, producing one record per CDR3 protein. Of tens of thousands of distinct CDR3 sequences in the sample, approximately 57% were seen once. This chain links TRBV5-8 with TRBJ1-2, with D hard to call. The source is a female donor with breast cancer. Some clones in this sample may be carry-over from other donors' samples. The material sequenced was breast tumor tissue. CDR3 sequence: CASNLGEPNYGYTF. CDR3 bases: TGTGCCAGCAATCTTGGGGAGCCTAACTATGGCTACACCTTC. The full variable domain, rest sourced from reference TRBV5-8 and TRBJ1-2, is EAGVTQSPTHLIKTRGQQATLRCSPISGHTSVYWYQQALGLGLQFLLWYDEGEERNRGNFPPRFSGRQFPNYSSELNVNALELEDSALYLCASNLGEPNYGYTFGSGTRLTVV.